One and the same sample provided the 5 T cell receptor beta chains below, sequenced in a study of T cell responses to AZD1222 COVID-19 vaccine. Assay: immunoSEQ multiplex PCR; the TCRdb copy retains only in-frame clones and omits some. The data show more than 140,000 clones, under 95% seen once. The sample was peripheral blood, taken on day 0 of AZD1222 vaccination. Receptors originate from an adult in good health.

This clone appeared once. CDR3 residues: CASRLEETQYF. CDR3 nucleotides: TGTGCCAGCAGACTTGAAGAGACCCAGTACTTC. V gene TRBV7-9 combines with J gene TRBJ2-5; D is ambiguous. The CDR3 sequence is 11 residues long. Trimming left V 6 bases short and J 3 bases short, with 5 bases between. The germline V gene has CDR1 SEHNR and CDR2 FQNEAQ (reference sequence).

The chain is built from TRBV19 and TRBJ2-1; D is unresolved. The V gene lost 5 bases and the J gene lost 6 bases, with 11 bases spanning the gap. This CDR3 contains 13 residues. The germline CDR1 and CDR2 sequences are LNHDA and SQIVND (reference sequence). The DNA for the CDR3 is TGTGCCAGTAGTTCGGGTTGGGTCAATGAGCAGTTCTTC. Translating it yields CASSSGWVNEQFF.

The chain recombines TRBV3-1 (or the pseudogene TRBV3-2) with TRBJ1-1; possibly TRBD1 for D (5 bases). This CDR3 comprises 14 residues. V was clipped by 4 bases and J by 3 bases, with 12 bases between them. Germline values: CDR1 LGHDT, CDR2 YNNKEL (reference sequence). CDR3 in amino acids: CASSPQTAHTEAFF. CDR3 bases: TGTGCCAGCAGCCCCCAGACAGCTCACACTGAAGCTTTCTTT.

The chain links TRBV5-4 to TRBJ2-3, with a tentative D call TRBD2 (6 bases). Per germline, CDR1 SGHNT and CDR2 YYREEE (reference sequence). V was shortened by 1 base and J by 2 bases, with 20 bases between the two germline ends. There are 18 residues in the CDR3. The CDR3 region has the DNA TGTGCCAGCAGCTTGTTACCTAGCGAGGTACCAGACACAGATACGCAGTATTTT. This codes for CASSLLPSEVPDTDTQYF.

This clone was recorded a few times. The V call is TRBV5-1, the J call TRBJ1-1; no reliable D call. This CDR3 is 14 amino acids long. Germline V gene sequence: CDR1 SGHRS, CDR2 YFSETQ. V lost 2 bases and J lost 1, with 9 bases in between. CDR3 DNA: TGCGCCAGCAGCTTACAATTGGGGAACACTGAAGCTTTCTTT. Its translation is CASSLQLGNTEAFF.